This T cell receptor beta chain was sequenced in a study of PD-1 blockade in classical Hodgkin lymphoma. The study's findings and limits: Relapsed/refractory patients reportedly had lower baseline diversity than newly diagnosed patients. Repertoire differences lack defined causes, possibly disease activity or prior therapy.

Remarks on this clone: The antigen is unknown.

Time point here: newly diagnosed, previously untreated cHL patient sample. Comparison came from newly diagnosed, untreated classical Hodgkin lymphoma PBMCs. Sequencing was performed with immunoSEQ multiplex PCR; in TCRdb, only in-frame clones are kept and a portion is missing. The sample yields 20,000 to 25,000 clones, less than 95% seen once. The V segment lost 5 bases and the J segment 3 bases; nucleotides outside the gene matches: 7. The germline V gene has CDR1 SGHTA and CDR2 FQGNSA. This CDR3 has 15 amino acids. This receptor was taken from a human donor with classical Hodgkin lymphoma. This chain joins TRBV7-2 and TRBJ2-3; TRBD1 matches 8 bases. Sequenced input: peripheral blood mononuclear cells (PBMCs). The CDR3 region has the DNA TGTGCCAGCAGCCTCAGGGGGCAAGTGACAGATACGCAGTATTTT. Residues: CASSLRGQVTDTQYF.